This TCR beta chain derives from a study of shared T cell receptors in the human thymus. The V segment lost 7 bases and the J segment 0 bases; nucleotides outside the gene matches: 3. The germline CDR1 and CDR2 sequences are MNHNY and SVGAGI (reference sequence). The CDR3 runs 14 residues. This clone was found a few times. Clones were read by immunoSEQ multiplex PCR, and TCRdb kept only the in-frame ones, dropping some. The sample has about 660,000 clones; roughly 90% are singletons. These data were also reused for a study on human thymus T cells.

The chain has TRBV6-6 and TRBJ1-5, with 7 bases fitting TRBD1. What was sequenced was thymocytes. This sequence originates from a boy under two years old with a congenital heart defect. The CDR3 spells CASTRTGSNQPQHF. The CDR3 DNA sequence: TGTGCCAGCACAAGGACAGGTAGCAATCAGCCCCAGCATTTT.